This is a list of T cell receptor beta chains from one sample in a study of shared clonotypes between healthy human individuals. Using immunoSEQ multiplex PCR, the repertoire was profiled, and TCRdb retains in-frame clones only, with some absent. Of roughly 2.1 million clones listed, approximately 94% are singletons. The sequencing input was naive CD8+ T cells from PBMCs. The receptors originated from a man aged 18 to 30 in good health. Some clones in this sample may be carry-over from other donors' samples. Both conserved end residues are part of each CDR3. D genes are given only for firm matches. Size is omitted from some rows. Given values are once, few, many or a class for expanded clones.

TRBV11-2	.	.	TRBJ2-1	TGTGCCAGCAGCACCCACAATGAGCAGTTCTTC	CASSTHNEQFF
TRBV6-1	.	TRBD1	TRBJ1-5	TGTGCCAGCACCCGACTGACAGGGAGCAATCAGCCCCAGCATTTT	CASTRLTGSNQPQHF
TRBV6-5	.	.	TRBJ1-1	TGTGCCAGCAGTTACTTCGGTGCACGGGGGAACACTGAAGCTTTCTTT	CASSYFGARGNTEAFF
TRBV4-2	.	TRBD1	TRBJ1-2	TGTGCCAGCAGCCAGGATTATCTGGGGACAGGGACATATGGCTACACCTTC	CASSQDYLGTGTYGYTF
TRBV29-1	once	TRBD2	TRBJ2-1	TGCAGCGTTGTAGGGGCGACTAGCGAGAGCTCCTACAATGAGCAGTTCTTC	CSVVGATSESSYNEQFF
TRBV5-1	.	.	TRBJ2-2	TGCGCCAGCAGCTTGAGTTGGGGCACCGGGGAGCTGTTTTTT	CASSLSWGTGELFF
TRBV18	.	.	TRBJ2-1	TGTGCCAGCTCACCGGCGGGGAACCCCTCCTACAATGAGCAGTTCTTC	CASSPAGNPSYNEQFF
TRBV7-2	.	TRBD1	TRBJ2-1	TGTGCCAGCAGCCTTAAAAGGACAGGGGGTAACAATGAGCAGTTCTTC	CASSLKRTGGNNEQFF
TRBV27	.	.	TRBJ2-5	TGTGCCAGCAGTTTCGCGGGCCCCTGGGAGACCCAGTACTTC	CASSFAGPWETQYF
TRBV4-1	.	TRBD1	TRBJ1-4	TGCGCCAGCAGCCCACATAAGACAGGGGGCCTCGGGATGTTTTTT	CASSPHKTGGLGMFF
TRBV5-1	.	.	TRBJ1-5	TGCGCCAGCAGCCCGGGACTCTTGGATCAGCCCCAGCATTTT	CASSPGLLDQPQHF
TRBV4-1	.	TRBD1	TRBJ2-2	TGCGCCAGCAGCCCGGTACGGGACAGGGATTTTATGGGCACCGGGAAGCTGTTTTTT	CASSPVRDRDFMGTGKLFF
TRBV19	.	.	TRBJ2-2	TGTGCCAGTAACGTCAGGGGACCGGCCGGGGAGCTGTTTTTT	CASNVRGPAGELFF
TRBV18	.	.	TRBJ2-3	TGTGCCAGCTCACCTACGTCGATAACTAGCACAGATACGCAGTATTTT	CASSPTSITSTDTQYF
TRBV19	.	.	TRBJ2-5	TGTGCCAGTAGTCCCGTAGCAGGCGACGGTCGGGCGACCCAGTACTTC	CASSPVAGDGRATQYF
TRBV4-1	once	TRBD2	TRBJ2-3	TGCGCCAGCAGCCAGAATATACTAGCGGCTAGCACAGATACGCAGTATTTT	CASSQNILAASTDTQYF
TRBV28	.	.	TRBJ1-4	TGTGCCAGCAGTACTACGGGCGAAAAACTGTTTTTT	CASSTTGEKLFF
TRBV5-6	.	TRBD1	TRBJ2-5	TGTGCCAGCAGCCAACCTGACAGGGGGCGTTGGGAGACCCAGTACTTC	CASSQPDRGRWETQYF
TRBV7-9	.	.	TRBJ1-5	TGTGCCAGCAGCCAATCGGCCGTCAACCCCCAGCATTTT	CASSQSAVNPQHF
TRBV7-8	.	.	TRBJ2-1	TGTGCCAGCAGCCGATGGACAGAAAGCTCCTACAATGAGCAGTTCTTC	CASSRWTESSYNEQFF
TRBV2	.	.	TRBJ2-7	TGTGCCAGCACTATCGGGACCGCCGCCTACGAGCAGTACTTC	CASTIGTAAYEQYF
TRBV27	.	TRBD1	TRBJ1-1	TGTGCCAGCAGTGCCTACAGGGGCAAGAATACTGAAGCTTTCTTT	CASSAYRGKNTEAFF
TRBV27	once	TRBD1	TRBJ2-7	TGTGCCAGCAGTGAAAAGACAGGGTCCTACGAGCAGTACTTC	CASSEKTGSYEQYF
TRBV7-9	.	.	TRBJ1-3	TGTGCCAGCAGCTTAGAACCTGGAAACACCATATATTTT	CASSLEPGNTIYF
TRBV4-1	.	TRBD1	TRBJ2-7	TGCGCCAGCAGCCTGGCGAGGGGGCAGAGGATCGAGCAGTACTTC	CASSLARGQRIEQYF
TRBV5-6	.	.	TRBJ1-2	TGTGCCAGCAGCCAGGACACGGGAATGGGTGGCTACACCTTC	CASSQDTGMGGYTF
TRBV7-9	few	TRBD1	TRBJ2-2	TGTGCCAGCACCTCAGGACAGGGTAGAGCCGGGGAGCTGTTTTTT	CASTSGQGRAGELFF
TRBV28	.	TRBD1	TRBJ1-2	TGTGCCAGCAGTTTAAGGGCAGGGGGCCCTTACTATGGCTACACCTTC	CASSLRAGGPYYGYTF
TRBV7-9	.	.	TRBJ2-7	TGTGCCAGCAGCCCCACGGACGTAGGATACGAGCAGTACTTC	CASSPTDVGYEQYF
TRBV27	.	TRBD1	TRBJ1-3	TGTGCCAGCAGTCCCTATTCGGGGACAGGGTACGGAAACACCATATATTTT	CASSPYSGTGYGNTIYF
TRBV7-9	.	TRBD1	TRBJ1-2	TGTGCCAGCAGCACCGGGACAGGGGGCGAAGATGGCTACACCTTC	CASSTGTGGEDGYTF
TRBV5-4	.	.	TRBJ2-7	TGTGCCAGCAGCTTAGGCGGGACAGACTACGAGCAGTACTTC	CASSLGGTDYEQYF
TRBV11-2	.	.	TRBJ1-1	TGTGCCAGCAGCTTGTGGGCCCTAAAAAATGAGGACACTGAAGCTTTCTTT	CASSLWALKNEDTEAFF
TRBV27	.	.	TRBJ2-3	TGTGCCAGCAGTTTATTGGGGGCCACAGATACGCAGTATTTT	CASSLLGATDTQYF
TRBV7-6	.	.	TRBJ2-5	TGTGCCAGCAGCTTAGAGAATCCAGGCTACATACGGGAGACCCAGTACTTC	CASSLENPGYIRETQYF
TRBV28	.	TRBD2	TRBJ2-7	TGTGCCAGCGGGACTAGCGGGAGGGCGCTCCACGAGCAGTACTTC	CASGTSGRALHEQYF
TRBV5-1	.	.	TRBJ2-7	TGCGCCAGCAGCTTGCGCGGCTCCTACGAGCAGTACTTC	CASSLRGSYEQYF
TRBV7-8	few	.	TRBJ2-2	TGTGCCAGCAGTCAGCCGGGCCTTAACACCGGGGAGCTGTTTTTT	CASSQPGLNTGELFF
TRBV27	.	TRBD2	TRBJ2-7	TGTGCCAGCAGTTGGTCTAGCGGGACCCCCACCTACGAGCAGTACTTC	CASSWSSGTPTYEQYF
TRBV4-3	.	.	TRBJ1-1	TGCGCCAGCAGCCAGCACAGGGTATTGGGCACTGAAGCTTTCTTT	CASSQHRVLGTEAFF
TRBV7-6	.	.	TRBJ2-4	TGTGCCAGCAGCTTAGCAGACACCAGCCACGGAGCCAAAAACATTCAGTACTTC	CASSLADTSHGAKNIQYF
TRBV30	.	.	TRBJ1-1	TGTGCCTGGAGTGAGGAGGGTGCAGCTTTCTTT	CAWSEEGAAFF
TRBV19	.	.	TRBJ2-3	TGTGCCAGTAGTATAGGGGGCACCGGAGGAGATACGCAGTATTTT	CASSIGGTGGDTQYF
TRBV15	.	TRBD2	TRBJ2-1	TGTGCCACCAGCAGATCCAAACAGACTAGCATTAAGCAGTTCTTC	CATSRSKQTSIKQFF
TRBV9	.	.	TRBJ1-1	TGTGCCAGCAGCGTAGAGGGGTTGAACACTGAAGCTTTCTTT	CASSVEGLNTEAFF
TRBV20-1	.	.	TRBJ2-7	TGCAGTGCAAACCTCGGGAGTGAGCAGTACTTC	CSANLGSEQYF
TRBV27	once	.	TRBJ2-7	TGTGCCAGCAGCTTTCTCCACGAGCAGTACTTC	CASSFLHEQYF